The source of this T cell receptor (beta chain) is a study of radiotherapy plus CTLA-4 blockade in lung cancer. This CDR3 comprises 12 residues. Germline values: CDR1 SGHNT, CDR2 YYREEE (reference sequence). Trimming shortened V by 4 bases and J by 8 bases, and 12 bases separated the two germline ends. In regard to this clone: Its antigen is not identified.

TCRdb keeps only in-frame clones here, not all; method: immunoSEQ multiplex PCR. Here the sample spans about 77,000 clones, just under 75% being singletons. Study results and limitations: Researchers report tumor-derived TCR clones expanding in blood after radiotherapy plus ipilimumab. The authors reported that early blood T cell clone dynamics, with interferon-beta, best predicted response.

The chain links TRBV5-4 to TRBJ1-1; D possibly corresponds to TRBD1 (6 bases). The sample was peripheral blood, taken from a patient treated with radiotherapy plus ipilimumab. The clonotype originates from a human donor with non-small cell lung cancer whose response to radiotherapy plus ipilimumab could not be evaluated. CDR3 bases: TGTGCCAGCAGCGTAACAGGGCGAGAAGCTTTCTTT. Residues: CASSVTGREAFF.